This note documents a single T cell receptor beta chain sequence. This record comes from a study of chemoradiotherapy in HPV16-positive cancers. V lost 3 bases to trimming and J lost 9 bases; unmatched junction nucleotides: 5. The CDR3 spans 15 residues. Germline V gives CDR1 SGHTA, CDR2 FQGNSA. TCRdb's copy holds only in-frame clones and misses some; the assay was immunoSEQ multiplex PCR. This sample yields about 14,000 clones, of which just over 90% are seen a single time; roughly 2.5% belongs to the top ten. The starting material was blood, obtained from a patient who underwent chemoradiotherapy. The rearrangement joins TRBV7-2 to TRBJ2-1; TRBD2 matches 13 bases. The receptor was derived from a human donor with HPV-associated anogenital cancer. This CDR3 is CASSFQGLAGPEQFF. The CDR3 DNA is TGTGCCAGCAGCTTCCAGGGACTAGCGGGGCCTGAGCAGTTCTTC.